These 21 T cell receptor beta chains were sequenced from one sample in a study of T-cell memory formation after mild COVID-19. TCRdb ran MiXCR on the 5' RACE reads and lists one entry per CDR3 protein. The sample has roughly 400,000 distinct CDR3 sequences; 20% to 25% are singletons. Specimen: PBMCs or a T cell subset sorted from them (not recorded which). The origin of the receptors is an adult woman who had mild COVID-19 (a few samples of this study predate the infection). Cell type and time point are not known.

The rearrangement joins TRBV12-3 or TRBV12-4 to TRBJ1-5; D gene uncertain. V was clipped by 5 bases and J by 2 bases, with 10 bases between them. The CDR3 sequence is 14 residues long. Here the CDR3 DNA reads TGTGCCAGCAGTCCCGGGGATGGCAATCAGCCCCAGCATTTT. Protein: CASSPGDGNQPQHF.

The J gene is TRBJ2-7, the V gene TRBV15, with a possible D match to TRBD1 (6 bases). Germline V gives CDR1 LNHNV, CDR2 YYDKDF (reference sequence). Trimming cost V 3 bases and J 3 bases, with 12 bases left between them. This CDR3 has 14 residues. DNA of the CDR3: TGTGCCACCAGCAGCCAACAGGGAGTCTACGAGCAGTACTTC. Translated, it gives CATSSQQGVYEQYF.

There are a few counts of this clonotype. V gene TRBV6-6 combines with J gene TRBJ2-7, with 8 bases fitting TRBD2. Looked up from germline, CDR1 is MNHNY and CDR2 is SVGAGI (reference sequence). The ends lost 9 bases at V and 2 bases at J; junction bases unmatched: 18. CDR3 length: 17 amino acids. The CDR3 region is CASYLTGTATSAYEQYF. CDR3 in DNA: TGTGCCAGTTACTTGACAGGCACCGCGACTAGCGCCTACGAGCAGTACTTC.

Ten or more counts support this clonotype. The CDR3 nucleotides read TGTGCCAGCAGTGCAAACAGGGGGAGCACAGATACGCAGTATTTT. Its protein is CASSANRGSTDTQYF. The genes are TRBV6-1 and TRBJ2-3; the match to TRBD1 covers 8 bases. CDR3 size: 15 residues. The trim removed 4 bases at V and 0 bases at J, leaving 3 bases unmatched. Looked up from germline, CDR1 is MNHNS and CDR2 is SASEGT.

Ten or more counts support this clonotype. The chain has TRBV7-2 and TRBJ1-4; no reliable D call. The germline gives CDR1 SGHTA, CDR2 FQGNSA. Trimming cost V 1 base and J 12 bases, with 12 bases left between them. There are 13 residues in the CDR3. Here the CDR3 DNA reads TGTGCCAGCAGCTTAGGACATCTCAGCGAACTGTTTTTT. It yields the protein CASSLGHLSELFF.

This clonotype has a handful of counts. As DNA, the CDR3 is TGTGCCAGCAGTTTGGGTTTCAGCGGGAGGTACGAAGAGACCCAGTACTTC. This gives the protein CASSLGFSGRYEETQYF. The chain recombines TRBV12-3 or TRBV12-4 with TRBJ2-5; TRBD2 aligns across 9 bases. The CDR3 has 17 amino acids. V dropped 3 bases and J dropped 3; count of bases not matched to a gene: 11.

The chain has TRBV28 and TRBJ2-2, with 12 positions matching TRBD1. The CDR3 extends over 16 amino acids. V lost 3 bases, J lost 8 bases, and 7 bases stayed unmatched. CDR1 MDHEN and CDR2 SYDVKM come from the germline V gene. CDR3 loop: CASSFLGTGGFGELFF. The CDR3 bases are TGTGCCAGCAGTTTCCTCGGGACAGGGGGCTTTGGGGAGCTGTTTTTT.

J is TRBJ2-5 and V is TRBV6-5, with a possible D match to TRBD1 (6 bases). V shed 4 bases and J shed 3 bases, with 12 bases lying between them. The CDR3 extends over 14 amino acids. CDR1 MNHEY and CDR2 SVGAGI come from the germline V gene. This chain's CDR3 is CASSSPEGEETQYF. The CDR3 nucleotides read TGTGCCAGCAGTTCCCCTGAGGGGGAAGAGACCCAGTACTTC.

This chain links TRBV5-1 with TRBJ2-7; no clear D gene. The CDR3 consists of 14 residues. CDR1 SGHRS and CDR2 YFSETQ come from the germline V gene. V lost 0 bases, J lost 5 bases, and 12 bases lay in between. Here the CDR3 reads CASSLVASGNEQYF. The DNA for the CDR3 is TGCGCCAGCAGCTTGGTCGCCTCTGGAAACGAGCAGTACTTC. The full variable domain, rest sourced from reference TRBV5-1 and TRBJ2-7, is KAGVTQTPRYLIKTRGQQVTLSCSPISGHRSVSWYQQTPGQGLQFLFEYFSETQRNKGNFPGRFSGRQFSNSRSEMNVSTLELGDSALYLCASSLVASGNEQYFGPGTRLTVT.

The chain combines TRBV20-1 with TRBJ2-7; a weak D match, TRBD2 (5 bases). The germline gives CDR1 DFQATT, CDR2 SNEGSKA (reference sequence). Trimming removed 1 base from V and 2 bases from J, with 24 bases in between. CDR3 length: 18 residues. CDR3 sequence (DNA): TGCAGTGCTAGAGGGTGGTTCCGGAGGAGTCAACCCCCCTACGAGCAGTACTTC. This codes for CSARGWFRRSQPPYEQYF.

The rearrangement uses TRBV5-1 and TRBJ2-3, with a possible D match to TRBD2 (6 bases). V was pared by 0 bases and J by 4 bases, with 15 bases between. CDR1 and CDR2 from the germline V gene are SGHRS and YFSETQ. The CDR3 loop spans 16 amino acids. CDR3 amino acids: CASSLEGGMGPDTQYF. CDR3 in DNA: TGCGCCAGCAGCTTGGAGGGCGGGATGGGCCCAGATACGCAGTATTTT.

This clonotype was recorded only once. The chain has TRBV5-4 and TRBJ2-3; D call uncertain. CDR1 SGHNT and CDR2 YYREEE come from the germline V gene (reference sequence). V gave up 7 bases and J gave up 6 bases, with 15 bases separating them. This CDR3 spans 13 amino acids. Here the CDR3 reads CASCLTGADTQYF. The CDR3 DNA follows: TGTGCCAGCTGTCTAACTGGTGCGGATACGCAGTATTTT.

This clonotype was picked up many times. The J gene is TRBJ2-3, the V gene TRBV12-3 or TRBV12-4; 7 bases map to TRBD2. CDR3 length equals 13 residues. With 2 bases clipped from V and 4 bases from J, the junction kept 0 bases outside the gene matches. CDR3: CASSLRGADTQYF. DNA for the CDR3: TGTGCCAGCAGTTTACGGGGGGCAGATACGCAGTATTTT.

The chain combines TRBV21-1 with TRBJ1-6; the table's D call, TRBD1, was not checked against the DNA. TRBV21-1 counts as a pseudogene. The CDR3 is 17 amino acids. In DNA form, the CDR3 reads TGTGCCAGCAGCATTCGCGGAGGACAGGGCCGGGGTTCACCCCTCCACTTT. Protein sequence: CASSIRGGQGRGSPLHF.

J is TRBJ2-3 and V is TRBV4-1; TRBD2 matches 11 bases. The CDR3 has 16 amino acids. With 2 bases clipped from V and 5 bases from J, the junction kept 6 bases outside the gene matches. The germline V gene has CDR1 MGHRA and CDR2 YSYEKL. The CDR3 region is CASSQFAGTSGDTQYF. CDR3 sequence (DNA): TGCGCCAGCAGCCAATTCGCCGGGACTAGCGGAGATACGCAGTATTTT.

The chain combines TRBV9 with TRBJ2-7; tentatively, D is TRBD1 (6 bases). The CDR3 spans 15 residues. Trimming left V 4 bases short and J 0 bases short, with 14 bases between. CDR1 is SGDLS and CDR2 is YYNGEE in the germline V gene. The CDR3 is CASSLRDTGSYEQYF. Written as DNA, the CDR3 is TGTGCCAGCAGCCTCCGGGACACTGGCTCCTACGAGCAGTACTTC.

A few counts support this clonotype. The chain couples TRBV12-3 or TRBV12-4 to TRBJ1-1; the D is unclear. This CDR3 spans 14 amino acids. Trimming took 1 base from V and 1 from J, leaving 7 bases between them. The CDR3 coding sequence is TGTGCCAGCAGTTTAGGGCTTACGAACACTGAAGCTTTCTTT. It yields the protein CASSLGLTNTEAFF.

V is TRBV25-1 and J is TRBJ2-3; 7 nucleotides align to TRBD1. The V segment lost 3 bases and the J segment 2 bases; nucleotides outside the gene matches: 5. The CDR3 has 15 residues. Germline V gives CDR1 MGHDK, CDR2 SYGVNS. In DNA form, the CDR3 reads TGTGCCAGCAGTGAGGGACAGTCAATCACAGATACGCAGTATTTT. The encoded protein is CASSEGQSITDTQYF.

The CDR3 DNA sequence: TGCAGTGCGCGTGGGACCGCTAATGAGCAGTTCTTC. Its protein is CSARGTANEQFF. The rearrangement uses TRBV20-1 and TRBJ2-1; D possibly uses TRBD1 or TRBD2 (5 bases each). The CDR3 runs 12 residues. Trimming took 6 bases from V and 7 from J, leaving 13 bases between them. Per the germline V gene, CDR1 is DFQATT and CDR2 is SNEGSKA (reference sequence).

The chain combines TRBV7-3 with TRBJ2-1; 16 positions match TRBD2. V shed 4 bases and J 5 bases; nucleotides not matched to a gene: 5. This CDR3 contains 17 residues. From germline, CDR1 is SGHTA and CDR2 FQGTGA. For the CDR3, the DNA is TGTGCCAGCAGCTGGGGACTAGCGGGAGGGCCTCACAATGAGCAGTTCTTC. Residues: CASSWGLAGGPHNEQFF. Filled out from reference TRBV7-3 and TRBJ2-1, the complete variable domain reads GAGVSQTPSNKVTEKGKYVELRCDPISGHTALYWYRQSLGQGPEFLIYFQGTGAADDSGLPNDRFFAVRPEGSVSTLKIQRTERGDSAVYLCASSWGLAGGPHNEQFFGPGTRLTVL.

This clonotype was detected only a few times. CDR3 protein: CASSHTLRDEQYF. CDR3 DNA sequence: TGTGCCAGCAGCCACACCCTTAGGGACGAGCAGTACTTC. The V and J genes are TRBV3-1 and TRBJ2-7; no clear D. V lost 3 bases and J 5 bases, leaving 11 bases between the germline ends. This CDR3 has 13 residues. Germline CDR1 is LGHDT and CDR2 is YNNKEL (reference sequence).